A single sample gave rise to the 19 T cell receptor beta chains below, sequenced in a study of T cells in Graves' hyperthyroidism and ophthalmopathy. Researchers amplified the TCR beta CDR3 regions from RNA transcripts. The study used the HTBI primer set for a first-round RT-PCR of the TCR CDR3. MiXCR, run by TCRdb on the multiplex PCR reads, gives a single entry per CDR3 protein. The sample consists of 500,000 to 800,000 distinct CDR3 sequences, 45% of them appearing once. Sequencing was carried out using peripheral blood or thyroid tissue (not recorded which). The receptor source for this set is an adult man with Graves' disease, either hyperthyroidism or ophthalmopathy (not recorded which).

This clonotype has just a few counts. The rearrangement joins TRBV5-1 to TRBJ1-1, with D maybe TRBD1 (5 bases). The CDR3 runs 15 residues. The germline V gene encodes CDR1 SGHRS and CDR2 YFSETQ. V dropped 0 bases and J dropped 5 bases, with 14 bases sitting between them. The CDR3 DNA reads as TGCGCCAGCAGCTTGGCAGCCAGGGACCGAACTGAAGCTTTCTTT. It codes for CASSLAARDRTEAFF.

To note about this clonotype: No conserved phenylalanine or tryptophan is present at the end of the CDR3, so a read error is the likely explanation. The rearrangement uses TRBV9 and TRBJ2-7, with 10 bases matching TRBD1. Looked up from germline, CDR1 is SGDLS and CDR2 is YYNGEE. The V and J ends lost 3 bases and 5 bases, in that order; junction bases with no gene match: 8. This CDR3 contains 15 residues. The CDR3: CASSASTGGGDEQYL. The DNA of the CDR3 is TGTGCCAGCAGCGCATCGACAGGGGGCGGGGACGAGCAGTACCTC.

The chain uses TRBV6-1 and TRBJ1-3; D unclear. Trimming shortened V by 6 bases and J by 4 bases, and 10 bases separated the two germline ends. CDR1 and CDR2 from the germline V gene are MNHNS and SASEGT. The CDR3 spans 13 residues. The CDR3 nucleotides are TGTGCCAGCAGCCCCCTATACGGAAACACCATATATTTT. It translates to CASSPLYGNTIYF.

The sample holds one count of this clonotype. The CDR3 loop is CSVEGWEAFF. The CDR3 DNA reads as TGCAGCGTTGAGGGGTGGGAAGCTTTCTTT. The rearrangement links TRBV29-1 to TRBJ1-1; D unresolved. The germline V and J ends were trimmed by 3 bases and 8 bases, with 7 bases remaining between them. The CDR3 contains 10 residues. Germline V gene sequence: CDR1 SQVTM, CDR2 ANQGSEA.

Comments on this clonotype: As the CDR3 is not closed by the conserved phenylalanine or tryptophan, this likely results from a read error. CDR3 protein: CASSLSRVRMNTEAFL. CDR3 nucleotide sequence: TGTGCCAGCAGCCTCTCCAGGGTACGGATGAACACTGAAGCTTTCCTT. The J gene is TRBJ1-1, the V gene TRBV7-8; D possibly corresponds to TRBD1 (5 bases). Trimming cost V 5 bases and J 0 bases, with 16 bases left between them. There are 16 residues in the CDR3. Germline CDR1 and CDR2: SGHVS and FQNEAQ.

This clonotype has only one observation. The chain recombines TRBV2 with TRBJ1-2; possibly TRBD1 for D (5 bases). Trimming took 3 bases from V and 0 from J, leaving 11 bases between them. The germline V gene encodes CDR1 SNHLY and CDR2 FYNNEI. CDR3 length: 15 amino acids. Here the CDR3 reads CASSESRGPNYGYTF. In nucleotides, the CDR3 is TGTGCCAGCAGTGAGTCACGGGGCCCTAACTATGGCTACACCTTC.

In nucleotides, the CDR3 is TGTGCCATCAGGGAACGGGGGGGGCGTGAGGCGGTCCAGTACTTC. Amino acid sequence: CAIRERGGREAVQYF. This chain uses TRBV10-3 with TRBJ2-5; 8 nucleotides agree with TRBD2. CDR1 ENHRY and CDR2 SYGVKD come from the germline V gene. Trimming cost V 6 bases and J 10 bases; bases outside gene matches: 16. The CDR3 is made up of 15 amino acids.

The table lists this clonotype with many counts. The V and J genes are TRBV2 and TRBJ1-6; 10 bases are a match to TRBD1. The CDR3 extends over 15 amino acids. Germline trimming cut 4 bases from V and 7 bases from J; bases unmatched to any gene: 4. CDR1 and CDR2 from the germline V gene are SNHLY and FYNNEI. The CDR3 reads CASSGDRGSNSPLHF. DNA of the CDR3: TGTGCCAGCAGTGGGGACAGGGGAAGCAATTCACCCCTCCACTTT. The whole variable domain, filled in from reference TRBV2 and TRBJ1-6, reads EPEVTQTPSHQVTQMGQEVILRCVPISNHLYFYWYRQILGQKVEFLVSFYNNEISEKSEIFDDQFSVERPDGSNFTLKIRSTKLEDSAMYFCASSGDRGSNSPLHFGNGTRLTVT.

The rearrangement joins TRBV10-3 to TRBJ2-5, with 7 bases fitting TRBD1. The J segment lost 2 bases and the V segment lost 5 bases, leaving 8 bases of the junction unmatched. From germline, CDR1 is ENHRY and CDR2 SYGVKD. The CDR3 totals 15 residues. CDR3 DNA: TGTGCCATCAGTTCACGGACAGGTTCGCAAGAGACCCAGTACTTC. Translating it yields CAISSRTGSQETQYF.

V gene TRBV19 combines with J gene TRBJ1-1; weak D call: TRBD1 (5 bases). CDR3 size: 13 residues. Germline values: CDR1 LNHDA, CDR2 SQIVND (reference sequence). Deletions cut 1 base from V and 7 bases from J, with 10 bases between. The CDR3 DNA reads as TGTGCCAGTAGTATAGGGTACAGGAGTGAAGCTTTCTTT. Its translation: CASSIGYRSEAFF. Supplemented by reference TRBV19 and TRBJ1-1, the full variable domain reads DGGITQSPKYLFRKEGQNVTLSCEQNLNHDAMYWYRQDPGQGLRLIYYSQIVNDFQKGDIAEGYSVSREKKESFPLTVTSAQKNPTAFYLCASSIGYRSEAFFGQGTRLTVV.

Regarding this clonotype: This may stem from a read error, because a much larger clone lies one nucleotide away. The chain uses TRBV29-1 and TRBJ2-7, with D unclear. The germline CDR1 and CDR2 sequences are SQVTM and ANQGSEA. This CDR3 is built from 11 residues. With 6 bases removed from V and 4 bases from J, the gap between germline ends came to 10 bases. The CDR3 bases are TGCAGCGTGGGGAACCCATACGAGCAGTACTTC. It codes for CSVGNPYEQYF.

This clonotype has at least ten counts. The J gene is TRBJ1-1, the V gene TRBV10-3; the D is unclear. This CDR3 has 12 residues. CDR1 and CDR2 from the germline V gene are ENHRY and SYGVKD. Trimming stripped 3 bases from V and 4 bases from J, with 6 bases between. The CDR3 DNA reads TGTGCCATCAGTGATCCCTTCACTGAAGCTTTCTTT. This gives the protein CAISDPFTEAFF.

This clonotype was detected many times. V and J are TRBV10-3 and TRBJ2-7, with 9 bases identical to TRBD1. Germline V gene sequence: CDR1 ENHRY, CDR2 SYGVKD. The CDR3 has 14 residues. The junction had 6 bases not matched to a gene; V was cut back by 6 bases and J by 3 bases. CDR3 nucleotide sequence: TGTGCCATCAGCAGAGACAGGGGGGACTACGAGCAGTACTTC. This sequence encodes CAISRDRGDYEQYF.

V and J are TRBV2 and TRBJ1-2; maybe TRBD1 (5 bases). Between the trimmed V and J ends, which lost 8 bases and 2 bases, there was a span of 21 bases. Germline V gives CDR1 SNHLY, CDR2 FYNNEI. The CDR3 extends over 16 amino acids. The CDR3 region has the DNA TGTGCCAGCTCAGCTCTACCTCCGGGACGGAACTATGGCTACACCTTC. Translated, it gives CASSALPPGRNYGYTF.

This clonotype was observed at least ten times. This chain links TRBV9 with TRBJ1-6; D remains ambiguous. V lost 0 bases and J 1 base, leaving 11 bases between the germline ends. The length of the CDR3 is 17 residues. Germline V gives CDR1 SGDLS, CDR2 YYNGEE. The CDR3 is CASSVEGAGSYNSPLHF. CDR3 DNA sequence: TGTGCCAGCAGCGTAGAGGGCGCGGGGTCCTATAATTCACCCCTCCACTTT.

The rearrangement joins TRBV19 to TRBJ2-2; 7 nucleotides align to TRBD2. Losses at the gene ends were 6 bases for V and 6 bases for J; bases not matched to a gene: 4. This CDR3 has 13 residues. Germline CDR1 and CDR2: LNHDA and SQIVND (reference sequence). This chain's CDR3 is CASSLLAAGELFF. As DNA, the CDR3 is TGTGCCAGTAGCCTCCTAGCGGCCGGGGAGCTGTTTTTT.

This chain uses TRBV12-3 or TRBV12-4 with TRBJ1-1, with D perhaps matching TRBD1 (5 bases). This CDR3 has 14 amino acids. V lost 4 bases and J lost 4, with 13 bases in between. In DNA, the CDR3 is TGTGCCAGCAGTTCCTCAGGGATGCGCACTGAAGCTTTCTTT. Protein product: CASSSSGMRTEAFF.

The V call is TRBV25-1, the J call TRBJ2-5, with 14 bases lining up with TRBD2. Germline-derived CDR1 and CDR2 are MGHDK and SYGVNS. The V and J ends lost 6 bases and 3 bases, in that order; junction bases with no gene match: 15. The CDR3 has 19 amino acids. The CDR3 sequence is CASSQDSAPGLAGEETQYF. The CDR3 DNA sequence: TGTGCCAGCAGCCAAGACAGCGCACCGGGACTAGCGGGAGAAGAGACCCAGTACTTC.

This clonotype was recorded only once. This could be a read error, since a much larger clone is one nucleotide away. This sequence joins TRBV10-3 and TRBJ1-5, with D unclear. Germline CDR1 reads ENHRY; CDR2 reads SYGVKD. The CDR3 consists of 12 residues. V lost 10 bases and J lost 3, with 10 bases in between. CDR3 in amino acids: CASRPDNQPQHF. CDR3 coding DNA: TGTGCCAGCAGGCCGGACAATCAGCCCCAGCATTTT.